This note documents a single T cell receptor (beta chain) sequence. The treatment here: some 19 received Ad26.COV2.S at low or high dose, single or two shots; a few received placebo; per-sample allocation not given. Sampling happened 63 days after the first vaccine or placebo injection. Repertoires were generated with immunoSEQ multiplex PCR, while TCRdb's copy carries only in-frame clones and drops some. The sample lists approximately 460,000 clones; about 88% were seen once. V lost 1 base to trimming and J lost 5 bases, with 11 bases between them. Germline V gives CDR1 MNHNY, CDR2 SVGAGI (reference sequence). This CDR3 has 14 amino acids. The data derive from a study of Ad26.COV2.S vaccination and SARS-CoV-2 variants.

The clonotype was recovered from a person aged 18-65 years who received the Ad26.COV2.S COVID-19 vaccine or a placebo. Here the sequenced sample was peripheral blood, taken in a trial of Ad26.COV2.S vaccine versus placebo. This chain connects TRBV6-6 to TRBJ2-5; a possible D gene is TRBD2 (6 bases). The CDR3, as DNA: TGTGCCAGCAGTTACTGGGGGGAGAGGGAGACCCAGTACTTC. Its protein product is CASSYWGERETQYF.